This TCR beta chain was observed in a study of blood T cell repertoires in COVID-19. How the authors handled the data: Quantification of nucleated cells was approximated via reference gene primer amplification. Repertoires were generated with immunoSEQ multiplex PCR, while TCRdb's copy carries only in-frame clones and drops some. V, J and clone size reflect that table, while D and trimming were determined from the DNA. The data show 350,000 to 400,000 clones, with around 91% seen just once and over 0.95% held by the top ten. Residents of about two dozen US areas, aged roughly 18 to 89 years, made up the participants. Cohort placement rested on clinical history that participants reported themselves. CDR1 SGHKS and CDR2 YYEKEE come from the germline V gene (reference sequence). Unmatched junction bases numbered 9, after V lost 4 bases and J lost 6 bases. The CDR3 is made up of 14 amino acids.

The V and J genes are TRBV5-5 and TRBJ1-1, with 7 bases lining up with TRBD1. The TCR sequence derives from a man aged 18 to 30 who had recovered from COVID-19. Material for sequencing was PBMCs or T cells enriched from blood (not recorded which). CDR3 sequence: CASSGFDRVSEAFF. The CDR3 DNA reads TGTGCCAGCAGCGGGTTCGACAGGGTCTCTGAAGCTTTCTTT.